The 9 T cell receptor beta chains listed next were all sequenced from one sample in a study of beta chain features in type 1 diabetes. The authors reverse transcribed all of the isolated RNA, so sequencing captured expressed TCRB transcripts. Sequencing used immunoSEQ multiplex PCR; TCRdb keeps in-frame clones, though not all of them. The profile shows hundreds of thousands of clones, around a sixth of them singletons. Input material: naive CD4+ T cells from blood. The receptors shown here come from a man younger than 35 in good health.

J is TRBJ1-2 and V is TRBV15; 8 positions agree with TRBD1. V was clipped by 4 bases and J by 0 bases; unmatched bases: 7. The CDR3 loop spans 16 amino acids. Germline CDR1 reads LNHNV; CDR2 reads YYDKDF (reference sequence). CDR3 loop: CATSTTGVSANYGYTF. As DNA, the CDR3 is TGTGCCACCAGCACGACAGGGGTTTCGGCTAACTATGGCTACACCTTC. The full variable domain, rest sourced from reference TRBV15 and TRBJ1-2, is DAMVIQNPRYQVTQFGKPVTLSCSQTLNHNVMYWYQQKSSQAPKLLFHYYDKDFNNEADTPDNFQSRRPNTSFCFLDIRSPGLGDTAMYLCATSTTGVSANYGYTFGSGTRLTVV.

This clone was counted only a few times. The CDR3 sequence is CSVGTRSNPNYGYTF. The CDR3 nucleotides are TGCAGCGTTGGGACACGATCCAATCCTAACTATGGCTACACCTTC. This rearrangement joins TRBV29-1 to TRBJ1-2, with D perhaps matching TRBD1 (5 bases). V shed 4 bases and J shed 0 bases, with 15 bases lying between them. Germline V lookup: CDR1 SQVTM, CDR2 ANQGSEA. CDR3 length: 15 amino acids.

Notes on this clone: This same CDR3 is encoded by further DNA sequences in the sample. The chain has TRBV18 and TRBJ2-7; D gene uncertain. The V end lost 2 bases, the J end lost 4 bases, and 9 bases lay between the germline ends. Germline CDR1 is KGHSH and CDR2 is LQKENI. The CDR3 covers 13 residues. Here the CDR3 reads CASSPGVLYEQYF. DNA of the CDR3: TGTGCCAGCTCACCAGGGGTCTTATACGAGCAGTACTTC.

This sequence joins TRBV29-1 and TRBJ1-2; tentatively, D is TRBD1 (5 bases). The V gene lost 5 bases and the J gene lost 11 bases, with 27 bases spanning the gap. CDR1 and CDR2 from the germline V gene are SQVTM and ANQGSEA. This CDR3 comprises 15 residues. DNA of the CDR3: TGCAGCGTTCTTCCTTACAGCGCCCGGGTGGAGGGGTACACCTTC. Translation gives CSVLPYSARVEGYTF.

This chain uses TRBV5-1 with TRBJ2-5; the D gene is possibly TRBD1 (6 bases). Germline loops: CDR1 SGHRS, CDR2 YFSETQ. Deletions cut 2 bases from V and 3 bases from J, with 11 bases between. The CDR3 covers 14 residues. The CDR3 DNA is TGCGCCAGCAGCTTTCGACAGGCTGAAGAGACCCAGTACTTC. The encoded protein is CASSFRQAEETQYF.

This rearrangement joins TRBV19 to TRBJ2-7, with D maybe TRBD2 (5 bases). Trimming shortened V by 2 bases and J by 2 bases, and 10 bases separated the two germline ends. This CDR3 contains 14 residues. CDR1 and CDR2 (germline): LNHDA, SQIVND (reference sequence). CDR3 sequence (DNA): TGTGCCAGTAGTATACCGGGATTCGCCTACGAGCAGTACTTC. Translation gives CASSIPGFAYEQYF.

The CDR3 DNA is TGTGCCAGCAGCTTGGTGCTGCAGGGGTGGGACTATGGCTACACCTTC. This translates into CASSLVLQGWDYGYTF. The genes are TRBV5-4 and TRBJ1-2; a weak D match, TRBD1 (6 bases). Germline CDR1 SGHNT, CDR2 YYREEE (reference sequence). The CDR3 has 16 amino acids. V lost 0 bases to trimming and J lost 3 bases, with 15 bases between them.

This chain joins TRBV5-1 and TRBJ1-2; TRBD1 is a possible D gene (5 bases). The CDR3 loop spans 15 amino acids. V gave up 0 bases and J gave up 4 bases, with 13 bases separating them. Germline V gives CDR1 SGHRS, CDR2 YFSETQ. CDR3 residues: CASSLGQGVRYGYTF. CDR3 DNA: TGCGCCAGCAGCTTGGGGCAGGGAGTACGCTATGGCTACACCTTC.

This clone came up a few times. The V gene is TRBV6-6, the J gene TRBJ1-5; D perhaps matches TRBD1 (5 bases). The germline V gene has CDR1 MNHNY and CDR2 SVGAGI (reference sequence). CDR3 length: 15 residues. V was pared by 6 bases and J by 7 bases, with 19 bases between. The CDR3 DNA sequence: TGTGCCAGCAGCCCCTACGGGGGGATTACGCAGCCCCAGCATTTT. It codes for CASSPYGGITQPQHF.